Presented here are 7 T cell receptor beta chains from one specimen sequenced in a study of CXCR3-negative and CXCR3-positive naive CD8 T cells. UMI-labeled 5' RACE yielded the TRB cDNA libraries. TCRdb re-called the 5' RACE reads; every CDR3 protein appears as one record, without DNA. Recorded here are tens of thousands of distinct CDR3 sequences; the top ten clones represent about 0.4%. Sequenced material: naive CXCR3- CD8+ T cells from blood. Described subset: CD45RO-CCR7+CD27+CD95- naive CD8+ T cells lacking CXCR3 (TNR3-). These TCRs come from a human donor in good health. Some clones in this sample may be carry-over from other donors' samples.

The chain links TRBV6-1 to TRBJ2-3; the TRBD1 assignment by TCRdb is unverifiable without DNA. Germline CDR1 MNHNS, CDR2 SASEGT. The CDR3 runs 12 residues. The CDR3 sequence is CASRGDSYTQYF.

This chain joins TRBV6-2 or TRBV6-3 and TRBJ1-1; without DNA, the TCRdb call of TRBD1 cannot be checked. CDR3 length: 18 residues. Germline V gene sequence: CDR1 MNHEY, CDR2 SVGEGT. CDR3 in amino acids: CASSYSQGASLMNTEAFF.

This sequence joins TRBV10-3 and TRBJ2-5. The CDR3 is 14 residues long. Germline CDR1 reads ENHRY; CDR2 reads SYGVKD. CDR3 region: CAATMDWNQETQYF.

The chain uses TRBV4-3 and TRBJ2-7. Germline V gene data show CDR1 as LGHNA and CDR2 as YSLEER. CDR3 length: 13 residues. CDR3 amino acids: CASSQDRDYEQYF.

The chain recombines TRBV7-6 with TRBJ2-5; TCRdb's D call, TRBD1, is unchecked because there is no DNA. Germline CDR1 is SGHVS and CDR2 is FNYEAQ. The CDR3 is made up of 14 amino acids. The CDR3 loop reads CASSSIGGQETQYF.

The V and J genes are TRBV7-9 and TRBJ2-7; TCRdb designates TRBD1, a call that cannot be tested without DNA. The germline gives CDR1 SEHNR, CDR2 FQNEAQ (reference sequence). The CDR3 runs 15 residues. CDR3 residues: CASSRQGLPNDEQYF.

The chain joins TRBV28 to TRBJ2-5; TCRdb picks TRBD1, but there is no DNA to check that call. CDR1 is MDHEN and CDR2 is SYDVKM in the germline V gene. The CDR3 runs 15 residues. The CDR3 here is CASSFVVPGRETQYF.